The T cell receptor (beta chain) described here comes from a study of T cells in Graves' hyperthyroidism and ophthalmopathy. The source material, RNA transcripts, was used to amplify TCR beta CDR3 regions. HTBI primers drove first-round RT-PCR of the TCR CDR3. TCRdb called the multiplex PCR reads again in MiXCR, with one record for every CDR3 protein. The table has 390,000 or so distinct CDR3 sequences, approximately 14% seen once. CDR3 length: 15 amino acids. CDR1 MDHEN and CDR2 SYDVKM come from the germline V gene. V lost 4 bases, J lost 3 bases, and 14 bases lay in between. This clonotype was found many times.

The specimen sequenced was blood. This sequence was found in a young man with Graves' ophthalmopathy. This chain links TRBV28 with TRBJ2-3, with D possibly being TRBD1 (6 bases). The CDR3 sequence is CASSSYTGLTDTQYF. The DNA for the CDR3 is TGTGCCAGCAGTTCCTACACAGGGTTGACAGATACGCAGTATTTT.